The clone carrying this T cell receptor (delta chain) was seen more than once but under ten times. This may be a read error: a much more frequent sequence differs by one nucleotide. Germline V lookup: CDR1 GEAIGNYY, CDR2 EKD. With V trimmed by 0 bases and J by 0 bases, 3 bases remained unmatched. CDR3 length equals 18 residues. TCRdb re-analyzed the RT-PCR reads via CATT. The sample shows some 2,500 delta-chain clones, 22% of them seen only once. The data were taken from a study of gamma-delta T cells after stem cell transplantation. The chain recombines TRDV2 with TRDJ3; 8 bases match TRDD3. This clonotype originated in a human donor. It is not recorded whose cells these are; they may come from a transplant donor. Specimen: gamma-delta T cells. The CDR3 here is CACDTAGGNSWDTRQMFF. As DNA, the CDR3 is TGTGCCTGTGACACCGCTGGGGGAAACTCCTGGGACACCCGACAGATGTTTTTC.